One and the same sample provided the 11 T cell receptor beta chains below, sequenced in a study of cytomegalovirus exposure and HLA in healthy donors. The PCR was carried out with 60 Vbeta primers and 13 Jbeta primers. TCRdb's copy holds only in-frame clones and misses some; the assay was immunoSEQ multiplex PCR. The data show some 93,000 clones, approximately 9% seen once. The specimen was PBMCs. These receptors were obtained from a man over 45 in good health and CMV-seropositive.

This rearrangement joins TRBV29-1 to TRBJ2-7; D is undetermined. The CDR3 consists of 10 residues. Germline CDR1 SQVTM, CDR2 ANQGSEA. Trimming removed 5 bases from V and 3 bases from J, with 5 bases in between. CDR3 protein: CSVYSYEQYF. The CDR3 nucleotides read TGCAGCGTTTACAGCTACGAGCAGTACTTC.

This clone was counted between two and nine times. CDR3 nucleotide sequence: TGTGCCAGCAAGGCGCGGCCCGGGTCCTCCGATGAGCAGTTCTTC. Translated, it gives CASKARPGSSDEQFF. The rearrangement links TRBV13 to TRBJ2-1; D is ambiguous. This CDR3 contains 15 residues. Germline values: CDR1 PRHDT, CDR2 FYEKMQ (reference sequence). The V gene lost 7 bases and the J gene lost 8 bases, with 21 bases spanning the gap. The full variable domain, with the rest looked up from reference TRBV13 and TRBJ2-1, is AAGVIQSPRHLIKEKRETATLKCYPIPRHDTVYWYQQGPGQDPQFLISFYEKMQSDKGSIPDRFSAQQFSDYHSELNMSSLELGDSALYFCASKARPGSSDEQFFGPGTRLTVL.

This clone has just a few counts. The rearrangement joins TRBV28 to TRBJ2-3, with a weak D call TRBD2 (7 bases). Trimming left V 7 bases short and J 1 base short, with 12 bases between. The CDR3 runs to 14 residues. In germline, CDR1 is MDHEN, CDR2 SYDVKM. CDR3 DNA sequence: TGTGCCAGCAAGACGGGGGGCGGCACAGATACGCAGTATTTT. It codes for CASKTGGGTDTQYF.

This clone came up many times. This sequence joins TRBV5-1 and TRBJ1-1; no reliable D call. V shed 0 bases and J shed 5 bases, with 14 bases lying between them. The CDR3 length is 15 residues. The germline CDR1 and CDR2 sequences are SGHRS and YFSETQ. The CDR3: CASSLEMPEETEAFF. The CDR3 region has the DNA TGCGCCAGCAGCTTGGAGATGCCAGAGGAAACTGAAGCTTTCTTT. Looking up the rest from reference TRBV5-1 and TRBJ1-1 gives the full variable domain: KAGVTQTPRYLIKTRGQQVTLSCSPISGHRSVSWYQQTPGQGLQFLFEYFSETQRNKGNFPGRFSGRQFSNSRSEMNVSTLELGDSALYLCASSLEMPEETEAFFGQGTRLTVV.

This clone was seen more than once but under ten times. The chain recombines TRBV18 with TRBJ1-5; 7 bases are shared with TRBD1. The V and J ends lost 3 bases and 2 bases, in that order; junction bases with no gene match: 7. This CDR3 comprises 16 residues. Germline V gene lookup returns CDR1 KGHSH and CDR2 LQKENI. DNA of the CDR3: TGTGCCAGCTCACCGCAGGGCAGGGGGGGCAATCAGCCCCAGCATTTT. Protein product: CASSPQGRGGNQPQHF.

The rearrangement joins TRBV27 to TRBJ1-1; TRBD1 matches 7 bases. V lost 3 bases, J lost 4 bases, and 5 bases stayed unmatched. CDR3 length: 14 amino acids. The germline V gene has CDR1 MNHEY and CDR2 SMNVEV (reference sequence). The CDR3: CASSLQGEVTEAFF. CDR3 nucleotide sequence: TGTGCCAGCAGTTTGCAGGGGGAGGTCACTGAAGCTTTCTTT.

CDR3 residues: CDSSPALEGEQYV. The CDR3 nucleotides read TGCGACAGCAGCCCCGCTTTAGAGGGCGAGCAGTACGTC. The rearrangement joins TRBV4-3 to TRBJ2-7; D perhaps matches TRBD2 (5 bases). The CDR3 is made up of 13 amino acids. CDR1 LGHNA and CDR2 YSLEER come from the germline V gene.

At least ten counts were recorded for this clone. A read error may produce the germline difference seen at one junction end. The V gene is TRBV29-1, the J gene TRBJ2-7, with TRBD1 identical over 8 bases. The CDR3 extends over 15 amino acids. CDR1 is SQVTM, CDR2 ANQGSEA, per germline. The CDR3 sequence is CSVEVNRGFSYEQYF. The CDR3 bases are TGCAGCGTCGAAGTGAACAGGGGGTTCTCCTACGAGCAGTACTTC.

In its sample, this clone was seen a few times. This chain links TRBV4-1 with TRBJ1-4; 11 nucleotides agree with TRBD1. Germline CDR1 and CDR2: MGHRA and YSYEKL. This CDR3 is 19 amino acids long. J lost 6 bases, V lost 2 bases, and 14 bases had no gene match. The CDR3 DNA is TGCGCCAGCAGCCAACCGGGGACAGGGGGGGCTCGTGAGGATGAAAAACTGTTTTTT. Translating it yields CASSQPGTGGAREDEKLFF.

The CDR3 sequence is CASSQLGPRNEQFF. The CDR3 DNA sequence: TGTGCCAGCAGCCAACTGGGCCCCCGCAATGAGCAGTTCTTC. The rearrangement links TRBV14 to TRBJ2-1; D unclear. CDR1 is SGHDN, CDR2 FVKESK, per germline. The V and J ends lost 2 bases and 6 bases respectively, with 11 bases between them. This CDR3 spans 14 amino acids.

The chain uses TRBV19 and TRBJ2-7, with D possibly being TRBD1 (9 bases). The V end lost 3 bases, the J end lost 1 base, and 13 bases lay between the germline ends. This CDR3 has 15 residues. Germline V lookup: CDR1 LNHDA, CDR2 SQIVND (reference sequence). The CDR3 is CASSISGTGSYEQYF. In nucleotides, the CDR3 is TGTGCCAGTAGTATTAGCGGGACAGGGTCCTACGAGCAGTACTTC.